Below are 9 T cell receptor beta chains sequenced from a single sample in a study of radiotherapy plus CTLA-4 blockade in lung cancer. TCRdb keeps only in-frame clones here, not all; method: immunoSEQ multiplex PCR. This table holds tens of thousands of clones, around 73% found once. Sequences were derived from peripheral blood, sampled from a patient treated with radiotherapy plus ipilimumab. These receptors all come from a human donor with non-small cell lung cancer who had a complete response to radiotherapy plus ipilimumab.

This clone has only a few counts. CDR3 protein: CASSLGTGTGNTIYF. In DNA, the CDR3 is TGTGCCAGCAGCTTAGGGACAGGGACTGGAAACACCATATATTTT. The chain is built from TRBV7-9 and TRBJ1-3; 8 bases map to TRBD1. CDR3 length: 15 amino acids. The V gene's germline CDR1 is SEHNR and CDR2 FQNEAQ (reference sequence). The V segment lost 1 base and the J segment 2 bases; nucleotides outside the gene matches: 1.

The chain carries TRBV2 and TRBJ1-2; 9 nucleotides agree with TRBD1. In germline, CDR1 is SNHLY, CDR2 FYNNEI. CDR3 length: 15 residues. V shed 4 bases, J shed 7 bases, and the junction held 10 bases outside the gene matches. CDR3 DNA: TGTGCCAGCAGTGTCGCCGCGACAGGGGGAGGTGGCTACACCTTC. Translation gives CASSVAATGGGGYTF.

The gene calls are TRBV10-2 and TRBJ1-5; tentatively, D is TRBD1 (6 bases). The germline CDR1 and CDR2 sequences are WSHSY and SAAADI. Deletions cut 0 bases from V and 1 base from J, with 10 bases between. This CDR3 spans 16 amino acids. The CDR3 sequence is CASSESSGASNQPQHF. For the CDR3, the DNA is TGCGCCAGCAGTGAGTCGTCAGGGGCAAGCAATCAGCCCCAGCATTTT.

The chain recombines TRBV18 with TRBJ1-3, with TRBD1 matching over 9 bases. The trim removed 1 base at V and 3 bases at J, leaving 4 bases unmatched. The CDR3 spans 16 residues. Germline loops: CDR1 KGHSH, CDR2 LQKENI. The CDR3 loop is CASSPLDRGFGNTIYF. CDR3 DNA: TGTGCCAGCTCACCACTGGACAGGGGCTTTGGAAACACCATATATTTT.

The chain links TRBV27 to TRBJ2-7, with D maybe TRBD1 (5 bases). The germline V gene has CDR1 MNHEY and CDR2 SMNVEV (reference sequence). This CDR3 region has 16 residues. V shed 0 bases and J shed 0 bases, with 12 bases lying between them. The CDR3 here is CASSLSSPGYSYEQYF. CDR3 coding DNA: TGTGCCAGCAGTTTATCGAGTCCAGGGTACTCCTACGAGCAGTACTTC.

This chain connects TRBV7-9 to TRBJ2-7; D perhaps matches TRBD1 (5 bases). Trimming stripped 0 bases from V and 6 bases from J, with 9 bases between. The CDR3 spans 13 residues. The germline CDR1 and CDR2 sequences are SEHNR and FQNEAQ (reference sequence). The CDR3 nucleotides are TGTGCCAGCAGCTTAGCCCAGGGTGGCGAGCAGTACTTC. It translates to CASSLAQGGEQYF.

The CDR3 region has the DNA TGTGCCAGCAGCCCCCCGGGTCGCGGGACCGGGGAGCTGTTTTTT. This sequence encodes CASSPPGRGTGELFF. The chain couples TRBV14 to TRBJ2-2; TRBD2 is a possible D gene (5 bases). Germline lookup yields CDR1 SGHDN and CDR2 FVKESK. The CDR3 contains 15 residues. The ends were cut back, 4 bases at V and 5 bases at J, with 14 bases in the middle.

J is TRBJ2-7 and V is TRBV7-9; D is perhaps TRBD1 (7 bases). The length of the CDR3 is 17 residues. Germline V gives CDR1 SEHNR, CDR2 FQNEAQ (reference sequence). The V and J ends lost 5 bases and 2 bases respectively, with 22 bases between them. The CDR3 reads CASSPSRSGGITYEQYF. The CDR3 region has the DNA TGTGCCAGCAGCCCCTCGCGGTCAGGGGGGATAACCTACGAGCAGTACTTC.

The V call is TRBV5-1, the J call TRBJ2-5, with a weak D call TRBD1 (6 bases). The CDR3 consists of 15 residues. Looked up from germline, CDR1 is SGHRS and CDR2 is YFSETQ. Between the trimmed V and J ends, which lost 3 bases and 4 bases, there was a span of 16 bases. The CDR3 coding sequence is TGCGCCAGCAGCTCGTCTCAGGGGCTGAGAGAGACCCAGTACTTC. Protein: CASSSSQGLRETQYF.